This passage covers 10 T cell receptor beta chains from one sample sequenced in a study of Graves' ophthalmopathy and Graves' hyperthyroidism. Amplified material comprised TCR beta CDR3 regions derived from RNA transcripts. First-round RT-PCR employed HTBI primers, with a second-round multiplex PCR after it. Via MiXCR, TCRdb re-called the multiplex PCR reads, giving one row per CDR3 protein. This table holds about 400,000 distinct CDR3 sequences, over 20% found once. The source material was peripheral blood. These TCRs come from a woman between 18 and 29 years old with stable Graves' hyperthyroidism.

This clonotype was counted many times. The chain joins TRBV18 to TRBJ1-2; tentative D call: TRBD1 (5 bases). The CDR3 length is 14 residues. CDR1 and CDR2 from the germline V gene are KGHSH and LQKENI. The ends were cut back, 3 bases at V and 8 bases at J, with 16 bases in the middle. CDR3 sequence: CASSPGLGGNGYTF. The CDR3, as DNA: TGTGCCAGCTCACCGGGGCTGGGAGGGAACGGCTACACCTTC.

The chain employs TRBV10-2 and TRBJ2-3, with a weak D call TRBD2 (5 bases). Trimming shortened V by 3 bases and J by 1 base, and 8 bases separated the two germline ends. The CDR3 consists of 14 residues. CDR1 is WSHSY and CDR2 is SAAADI in the germline V gene. The CDR3 DNA is TGCGCCAGCAGTGACGGAGGTGGCACAGATACGCAGTATTTT. It codes for CASSDGGGTDTQYF.

This chain uses TRBV6-5 with TRBJ1-2; D not certain. Trimming cost V 2 bases and J 5 bases, with 9 bases left between them. Looked up from germline, CDR1 is MNHEY and CDR2 is SVGAGI. The CDR3 loop spans 13 amino acids. The CDR3 sequence: CASSYPEGYGYTF. CDR3 in DNA: TGTGCCAGCAGTTACCCCGAGGGATATGGCTACACCTTC.

This clonotype was seen many times. Here the CDR3 reads CASRSGRTEAFF. The CDR3 DNA reads as TGTGCCAGCAGATCTGGGCGCACTGAAGCTTTCTTT. The chain links TRBV6-1 to TRBJ1-1, with D unclear. The CDR3 is made up of 12 amino acids. The germline gives CDR1 MNHNS, CDR2 SASEGT. V was shortened by 6 bases and J by 4 bases, with 9 bases between the two germline ends.

The V gene is TRBV27, the J gene TRBJ2-7; D is possibly TRBD2 (6 bases). The germline V gene has CDR1 MNHEY and CDR2 SMNVEV (reference sequence). V lost 4 bases to trimming and J lost 3 bases, with 16 bases between them. The CDR3 consists of 15 residues. The CDR3 nucleotides are TGTGCCAGCAGTTGGCGGAGGGCTCTGAGCTACGAGCAGTACGTC. Its protein is CASSWRRALSYEQYV.

The chain has TRBV12-3 or TRBV12-4 and TRBJ2-5, with D perhaps assigned TRBD1 or TRBD2 (5 bases each). This CDR3 spans 15 amino acids. Trimming left V 6 bases short and J 5 bases short, with 19 bases between. Here the CDR3 reads CASSATQGGLETQYF. The CDR3 region has the DNA TGTGCCAGCAGCGCCACGCAGGGCGGGTTGGAGACCCAGTACTTC.

This clonotype has a count of ten or more. The CDR3 region is CATLRRNRTYEQYF. The DNA for the CDR3 is TGCGCCACTCTAAGACGGAACCGGACCTACGAGCAGTACTTC. The rearrangement links TRBV5-1 to TRBJ2-7; D is unclear. This CDR3 contains 14 residues. Germline CDR1 reads SGHRS; CDR2 reads YFSETQ. Trimming shortened V by 9 bases and J by 2 bases, and 18 bases separated the two germline ends.

This clonotype was counted ten times or more. This sequence joins TRBV11-1 and TRBJ1-2, with D possibly being TRBD1 (6 bases). The CDR3 contains 17 residues. Trimming stripped 2 bases from V and 2 bases from J, with 18 bases between. The germline V gene encodes CDR1 SGHAT and CDR2 FQDESV (reference sequence). CDR3 DNA: TGTGCCAGCAGCTTAACAACCCGGACAGATGTGAACTATGGCTACACCTTC. It is translated as CASSLTTRTDVNYGYTF.

This clonotype was counted many times. The J gene is TRBJ2-5, the V gene TRBV12-3 or TRBV12-4; D possibly corresponds to TRBD1 (5 bases). Trimming cost V 9 bases and J 5 bases, with 16 bases left between them. The CDR3 contains 13 residues. CDR3: CASSRRAEETQYF. CDR3 bases: TGTGCCAGTAGCCGCAGGGCGGAGGAGACCCAGTACTTC.

The chain combines TRBV27 with TRBJ1-6; 8 bases agree with TRBD1. Per the germline V gene, CDR1 is MNHEY and CDR2 is SMNVEV (reference sequence). This CDR3 comprises 15 residues. J lost 9 bases, V lost 2 bases, and 6 bases had no gene match. The CDR3 DNA reads TGTGCCAGCAGTTTACTCACAGGGGGTTTTTCACCCCTCCACTTT. It yields the protein CASSLLTGGFSPLHF.